This TCR beta chain comes out of a study of shared clonotypes between healthy human individuals. Germline CDR1 and CDR2: SNHLY and FYNNEI. The CDR3 runs 16 residues. V was trimmed by 6 bases and J by 0 bases, leaving 15 bases between them. The method was immunoSEQ multiplex PCR; TCRdb's version includes in-frame clones alone and lacks a portion of them. The sample contains 800,000 to 1,200,000 clones, around 78% of which appear only once. Sequenced input: memory CD4+ T cells from PBMCs. Subset in this sample: CD45RA-negative fraction. The chain carries TRBV2 and TRBJ2-1, with D possibly matching TRBD2 (7 bases). The source is a man younger than 35 in good health. Some clones in this sample may be carry-over from other donors' samples. In DNA, the CDR3 is TGTGCCAGCAGGGCACGGGGGGCGAGCTCCTACAATGAGCAGTTCTTC. As protein: CASRARGASSYNEQFF.